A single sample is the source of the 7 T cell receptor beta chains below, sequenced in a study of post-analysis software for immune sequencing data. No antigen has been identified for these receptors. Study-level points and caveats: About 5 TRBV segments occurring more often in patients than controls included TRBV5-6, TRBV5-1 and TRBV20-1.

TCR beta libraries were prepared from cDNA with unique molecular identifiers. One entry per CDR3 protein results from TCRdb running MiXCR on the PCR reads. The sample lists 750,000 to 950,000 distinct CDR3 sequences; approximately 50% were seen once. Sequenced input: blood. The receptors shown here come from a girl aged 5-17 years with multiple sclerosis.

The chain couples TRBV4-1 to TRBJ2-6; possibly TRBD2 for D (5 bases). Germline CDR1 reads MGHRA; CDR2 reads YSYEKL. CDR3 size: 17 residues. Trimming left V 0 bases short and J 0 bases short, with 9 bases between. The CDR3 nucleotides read TGCGCCAGCAGCCAAGATCCCGGAGGCTCTGGGGCCAACGTCCTGACTTTC. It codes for CASSQDPGGSGANVLTF.

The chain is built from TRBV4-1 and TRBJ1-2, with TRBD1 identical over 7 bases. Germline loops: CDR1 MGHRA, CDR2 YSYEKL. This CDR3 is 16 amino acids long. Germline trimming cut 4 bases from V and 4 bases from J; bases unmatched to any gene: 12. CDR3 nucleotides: TGCGCCAGCAGCCTGGGCACGGGACAGTTTTCCTATGGCTACACCTTC. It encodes CASSLGTGQFSYGYTF.

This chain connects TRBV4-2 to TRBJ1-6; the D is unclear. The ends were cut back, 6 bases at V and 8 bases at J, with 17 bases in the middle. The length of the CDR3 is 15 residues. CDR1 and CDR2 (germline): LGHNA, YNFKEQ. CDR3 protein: CASSLDIPGDSPLHF. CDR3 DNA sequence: TGTGCCAGCAGTCTCGACATCCCTGGAGATTCACCCCTCCACTTT.

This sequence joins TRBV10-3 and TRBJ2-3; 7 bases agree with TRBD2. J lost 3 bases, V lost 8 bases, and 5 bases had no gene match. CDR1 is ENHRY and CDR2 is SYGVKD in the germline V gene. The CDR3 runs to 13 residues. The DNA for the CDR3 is TGTGCCATCCGTGCGGGGGTTACAGATACGCAGTATTTT. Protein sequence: CAIRAGVTDTQYF.

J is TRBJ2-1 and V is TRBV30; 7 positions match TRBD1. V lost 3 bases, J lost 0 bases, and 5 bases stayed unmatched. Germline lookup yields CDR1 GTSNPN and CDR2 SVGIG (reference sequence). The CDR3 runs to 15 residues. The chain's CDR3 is CAWSRQGSSYNEQFF. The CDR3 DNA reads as TGTGCCTGGAGCAGACAGGGAAGCTCCTACAATGAGCAGTTCTTC.

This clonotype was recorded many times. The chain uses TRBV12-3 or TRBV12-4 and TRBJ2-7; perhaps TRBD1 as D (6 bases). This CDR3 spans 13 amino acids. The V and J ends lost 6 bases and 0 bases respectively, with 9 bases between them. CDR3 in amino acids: CASRDRNSYEQYF. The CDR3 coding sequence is TGTGCCAGCAGAGACAGGAACTCCTACGAGCAGTACTTC.

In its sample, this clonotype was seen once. CDR3 amino acids: CSANPEQVAASTDTQYF. Written as DNA, the CDR3 is TGCAGTGCTAACCCCGAGCAGGTAGCGGCTAGCACAGATACGCAGTATTTT. V is TRBV20-1 and J is TRBJ2-3, with TRBD2 as a possible D gene (6 bases). The CDR3 spans 17 residues. Per germline, CDR1 DFQATT and CDR2 SNEGSKA (reference sequence). The germline V and J ends were trimmed by 4 bases and 0 bases, with 20 bases remaining between them.